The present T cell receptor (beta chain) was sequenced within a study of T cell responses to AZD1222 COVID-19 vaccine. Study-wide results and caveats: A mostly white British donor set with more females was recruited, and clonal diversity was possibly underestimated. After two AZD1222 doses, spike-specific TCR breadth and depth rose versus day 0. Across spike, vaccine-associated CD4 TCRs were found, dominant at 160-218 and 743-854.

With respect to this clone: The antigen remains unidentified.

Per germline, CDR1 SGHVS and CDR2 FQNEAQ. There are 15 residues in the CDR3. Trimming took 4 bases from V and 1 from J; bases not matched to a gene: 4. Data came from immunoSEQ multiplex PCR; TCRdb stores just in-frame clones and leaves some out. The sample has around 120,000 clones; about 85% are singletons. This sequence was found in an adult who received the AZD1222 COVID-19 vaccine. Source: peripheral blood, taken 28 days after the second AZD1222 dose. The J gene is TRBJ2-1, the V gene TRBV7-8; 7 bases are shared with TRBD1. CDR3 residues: CASSSDRASYNEQFF. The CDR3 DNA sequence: TGTGCCAGCAGCTCTGACAGGGCGTCCTACAATGAGCAGTTCTTC. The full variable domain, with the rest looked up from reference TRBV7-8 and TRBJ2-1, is GAGVSQSPRYKVAKRGQDVALRCDPISGHVSLFWYQQALGQGPEFLTYFQNEAQLDKSGLPSDRFFAERPEGSVSTLKIQRTQQEDSAVYLCASSSDRASYNEQFFGPGTRLTVL.